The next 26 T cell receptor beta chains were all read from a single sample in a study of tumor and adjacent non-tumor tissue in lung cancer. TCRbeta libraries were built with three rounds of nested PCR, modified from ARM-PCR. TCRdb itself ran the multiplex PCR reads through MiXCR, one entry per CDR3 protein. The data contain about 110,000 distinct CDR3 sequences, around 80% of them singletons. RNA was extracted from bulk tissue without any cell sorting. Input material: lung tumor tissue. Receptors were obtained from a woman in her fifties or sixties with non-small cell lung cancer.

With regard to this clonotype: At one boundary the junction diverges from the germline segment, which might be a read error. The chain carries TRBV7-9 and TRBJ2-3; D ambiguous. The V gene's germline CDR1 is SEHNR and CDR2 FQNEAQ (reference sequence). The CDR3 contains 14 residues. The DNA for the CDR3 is TGTGCCAGCAGGACGGACCATAGCACAGATACGCCGTATTTT. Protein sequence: CASRTDHSTDTPYF.

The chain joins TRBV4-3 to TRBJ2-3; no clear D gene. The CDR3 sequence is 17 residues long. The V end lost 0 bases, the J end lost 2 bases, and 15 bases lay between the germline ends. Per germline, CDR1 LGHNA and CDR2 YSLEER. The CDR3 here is CASSQDRGPNNTDTQYF. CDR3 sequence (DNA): TGCGCCAGCAGCCAAGACCGCGGACCTAATAACACAGATACGCAGTATTTT.

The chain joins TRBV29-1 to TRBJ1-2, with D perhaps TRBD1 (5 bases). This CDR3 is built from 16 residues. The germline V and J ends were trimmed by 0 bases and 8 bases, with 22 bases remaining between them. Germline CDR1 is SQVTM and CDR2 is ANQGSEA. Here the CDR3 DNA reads TGCAGCGTTGAAGAAAATTACAGGAGGGCAAGAGGGGGCTACACCTTC. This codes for CSVEENYRRARGGYTF. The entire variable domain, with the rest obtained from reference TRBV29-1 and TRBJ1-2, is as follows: SAVISQKPSRDICQRGTSLTIQCQVDSQVTMMFWYRQQPGQSLTLIATANQGSEATYESGFVIDKFPISRPNLTFSTLTVSNMSPEDSSIYLCSVEENYRRARGGYTFGSGTRLTVV.

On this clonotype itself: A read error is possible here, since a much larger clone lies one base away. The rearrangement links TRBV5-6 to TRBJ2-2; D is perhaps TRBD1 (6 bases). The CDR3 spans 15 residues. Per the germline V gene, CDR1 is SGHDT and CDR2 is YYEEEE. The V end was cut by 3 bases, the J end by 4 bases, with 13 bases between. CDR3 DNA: TGTGCCAGCAGCTCTTTAGGACAGCGCACCGGGGAGCTGTTTTTT. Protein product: CASSSLGQRTGELFF.

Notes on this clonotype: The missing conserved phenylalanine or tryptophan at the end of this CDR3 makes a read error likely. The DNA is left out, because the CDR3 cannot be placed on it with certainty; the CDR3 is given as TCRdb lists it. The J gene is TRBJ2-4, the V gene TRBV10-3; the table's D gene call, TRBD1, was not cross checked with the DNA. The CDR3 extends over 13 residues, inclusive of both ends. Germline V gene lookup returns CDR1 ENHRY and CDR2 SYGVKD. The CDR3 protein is CAISEVQGNIQYL.

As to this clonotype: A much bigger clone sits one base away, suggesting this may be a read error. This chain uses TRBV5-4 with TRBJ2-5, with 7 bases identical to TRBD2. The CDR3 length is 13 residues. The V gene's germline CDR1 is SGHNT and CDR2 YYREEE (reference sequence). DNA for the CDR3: TGTGCCAGCATCTTGGGGGGAGGGGAGACCCAGTACTTC. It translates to CASILGGGETQYF.

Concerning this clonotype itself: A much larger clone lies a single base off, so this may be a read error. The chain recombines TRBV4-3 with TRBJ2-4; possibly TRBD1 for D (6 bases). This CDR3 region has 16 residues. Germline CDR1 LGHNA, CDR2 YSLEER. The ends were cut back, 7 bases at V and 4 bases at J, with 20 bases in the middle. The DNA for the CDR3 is TGCGCCAGCAACCCTGCGACAGGACTGCTGAAAAACATTCAGTACTTC. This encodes CASNPATGLLKNIQYF.

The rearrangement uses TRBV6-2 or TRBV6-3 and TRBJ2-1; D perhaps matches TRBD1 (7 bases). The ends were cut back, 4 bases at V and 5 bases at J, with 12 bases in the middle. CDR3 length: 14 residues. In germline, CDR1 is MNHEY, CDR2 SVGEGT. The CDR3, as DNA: TGTGCCAGCAGTTTAGGGGGGACAGACAATGAGCAGTTCTTC. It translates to CASSLGGTDNEQFF.

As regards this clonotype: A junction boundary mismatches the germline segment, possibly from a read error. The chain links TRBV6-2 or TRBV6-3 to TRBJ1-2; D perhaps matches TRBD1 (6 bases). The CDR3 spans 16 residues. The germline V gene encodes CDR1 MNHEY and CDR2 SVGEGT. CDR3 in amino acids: CASSHSPIQGDYGYTF. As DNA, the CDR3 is TGTGCCAGCAGTCACTCCCCAATACAGGGAGACTATGGTTACACCTTC.

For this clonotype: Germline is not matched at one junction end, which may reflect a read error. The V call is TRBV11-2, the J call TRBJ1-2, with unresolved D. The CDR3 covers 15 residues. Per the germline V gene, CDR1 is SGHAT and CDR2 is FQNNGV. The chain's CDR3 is CTSGLEAGGRYCYTF. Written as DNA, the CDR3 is TGTACCAGCGGCTTAGAGGCCGGAGGGCGGTATTGCTACACCTTC.

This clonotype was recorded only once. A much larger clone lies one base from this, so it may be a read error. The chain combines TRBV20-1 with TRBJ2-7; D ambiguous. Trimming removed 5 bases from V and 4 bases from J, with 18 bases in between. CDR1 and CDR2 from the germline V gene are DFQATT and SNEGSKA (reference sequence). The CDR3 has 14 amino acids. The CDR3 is CSALPRTCEYEQYF. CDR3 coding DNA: TGCAGTGCTTTGCCTAGGACGTGTGAATACGAGCAGTACTTC.

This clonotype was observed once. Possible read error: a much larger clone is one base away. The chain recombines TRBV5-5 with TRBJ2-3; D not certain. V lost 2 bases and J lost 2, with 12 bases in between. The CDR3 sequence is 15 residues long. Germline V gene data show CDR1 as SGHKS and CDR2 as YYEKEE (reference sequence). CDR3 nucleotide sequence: TGTGCCAGCAGCTTTGGATACGGATACACAGATACGCAGTATTTT. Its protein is CASSFGYGYTDTQYF. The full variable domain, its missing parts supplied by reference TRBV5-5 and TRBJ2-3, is DAGVTQSPTHLIKTRGQQVTLRCSPISGHKSVSWYQQVLGQGPQFIFQYYEKEERGRGNFPDRFSARQFPNYSSELNVNALLLGDSALYLCASSFGYGYTDTQYFGPGTRLTVL.

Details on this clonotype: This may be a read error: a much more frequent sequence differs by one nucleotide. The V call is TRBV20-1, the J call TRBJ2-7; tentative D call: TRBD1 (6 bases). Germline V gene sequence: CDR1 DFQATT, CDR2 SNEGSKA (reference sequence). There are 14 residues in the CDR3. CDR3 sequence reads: CIASQDSVSYEQYF. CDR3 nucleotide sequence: TGCATTGCAAGCCAGGACAGCGTGTCCTACGAGCAGTACTTC.

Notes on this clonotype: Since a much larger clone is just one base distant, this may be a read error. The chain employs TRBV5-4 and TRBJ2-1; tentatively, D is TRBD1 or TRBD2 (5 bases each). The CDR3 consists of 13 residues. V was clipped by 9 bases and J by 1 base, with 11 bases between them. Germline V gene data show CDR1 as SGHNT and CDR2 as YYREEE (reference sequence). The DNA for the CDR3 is TGTGCCACCGGGGCAGAGTCCTACAATGAGCAGTTCTTC. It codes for CATGAESYNEQFF. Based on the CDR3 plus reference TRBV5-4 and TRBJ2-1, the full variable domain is ETGVTQSPTHLIKTRGQQVTLRCSSQSGHNTVSWYQQALGQGPQFIFQYYREEENGRGNFPPRFSGLQFPNYSSELNVNALELDDSALYLCATGAESYNEQFFGPGTRLTVL.

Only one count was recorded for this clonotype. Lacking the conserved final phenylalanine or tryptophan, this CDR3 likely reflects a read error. The CDR3 protein is CSVVVTGGTGELFY. DNA of the CDR3: TGCAGCGTGGTGGTTACAGGTGGCACCGGGGAGCTGTTTTAT. This chain links TRBV29-1 with TRBJ2-2; a possible D gene is TRBD1 (5 bases). The CDR3 is made up of 14 amino acids. Germline loops: CDR1 SQVTM, CDR2 ANQGSEA. Deletions cut 6 bases from V and 4 bases from J, with 15 bases between.

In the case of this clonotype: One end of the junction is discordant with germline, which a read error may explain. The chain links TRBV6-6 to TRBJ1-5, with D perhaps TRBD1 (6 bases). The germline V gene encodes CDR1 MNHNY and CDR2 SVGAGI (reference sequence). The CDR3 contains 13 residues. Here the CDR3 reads CASSHRVNQPKHF. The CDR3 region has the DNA TGTGCCAGCAGTCACAGGGTTAATCAGCCCAAGCATTTC.

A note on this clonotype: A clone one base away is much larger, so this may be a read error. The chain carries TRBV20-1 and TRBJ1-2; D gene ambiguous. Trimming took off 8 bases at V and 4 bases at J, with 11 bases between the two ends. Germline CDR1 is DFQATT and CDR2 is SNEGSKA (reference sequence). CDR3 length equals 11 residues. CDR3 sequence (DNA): TGCAGTAGTGTAGGTCCCTATGGCTACACCTTC. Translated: CSSVGPYGYTF.

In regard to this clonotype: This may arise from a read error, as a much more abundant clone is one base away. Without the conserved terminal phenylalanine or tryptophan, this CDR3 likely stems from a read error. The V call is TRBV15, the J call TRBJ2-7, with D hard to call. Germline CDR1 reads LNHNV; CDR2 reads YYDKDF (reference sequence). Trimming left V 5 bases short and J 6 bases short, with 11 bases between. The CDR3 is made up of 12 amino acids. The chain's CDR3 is CATSPREGEQYS. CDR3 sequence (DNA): TGTGCCACCAGCCCGAGAGAAGGCGAGCAGTACTCC.

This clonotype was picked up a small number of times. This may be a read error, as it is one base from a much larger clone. The CDR3 bases are TGTGTCAGCAGTTACGATTCGGGCACCGGGGAGCTGTTTTTT. Amino acid sequence: CVSSYDSGTGELFF. The V and J genes are TRBV6-5 and TRBJ2-2; D is unclear. The CDR3 has 14 residues. The germline V gene has CDR1 MNHEY and CDR2 SVGAGI.

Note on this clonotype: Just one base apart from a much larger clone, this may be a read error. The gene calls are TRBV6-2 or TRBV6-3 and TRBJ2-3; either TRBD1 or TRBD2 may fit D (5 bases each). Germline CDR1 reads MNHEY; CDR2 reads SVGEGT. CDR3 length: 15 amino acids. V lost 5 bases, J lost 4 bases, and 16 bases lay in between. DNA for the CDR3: TGTGCCAGCAGTCCGGACGAGGGGATGGCAGATACGCAGTATTTT. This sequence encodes CASSPDEGMADTQYF.

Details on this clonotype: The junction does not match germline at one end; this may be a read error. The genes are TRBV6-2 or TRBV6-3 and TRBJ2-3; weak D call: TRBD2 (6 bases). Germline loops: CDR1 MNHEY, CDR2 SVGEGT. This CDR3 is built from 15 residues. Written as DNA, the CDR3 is TGTGCCATCAGTTCGGGCGGGGAGGCCCCAGATACGCAGTATTTT. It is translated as CAISSGGEAPDTQYF.

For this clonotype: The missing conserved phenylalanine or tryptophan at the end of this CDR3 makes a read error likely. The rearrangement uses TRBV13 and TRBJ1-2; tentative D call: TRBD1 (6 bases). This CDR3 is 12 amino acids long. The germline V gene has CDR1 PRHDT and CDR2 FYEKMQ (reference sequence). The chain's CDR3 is CATSWGQGGYTL. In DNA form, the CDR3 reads TGTGCCACCAGCTGGGGACAAGGAGGCTACACCCTC.

DNA for the CDR3: TGTGCCAGCAGGTACTCGAACGGAGTTGAGGGGGATACGCAGTATTTT. Translated, it gives CASRYSNGVEGDTQYF. The chain links TRBV6-9 to TRBJ2-3; D tentatively fits TRBD1 or TRBD2 (5 bases each). Deletions cut 6 bases from V and 6 bases from J, with 22 bases between. This CDR3 has 16 residues. Germline V lookup: CDR1 MNHGY, CDR2 SVAAGI.

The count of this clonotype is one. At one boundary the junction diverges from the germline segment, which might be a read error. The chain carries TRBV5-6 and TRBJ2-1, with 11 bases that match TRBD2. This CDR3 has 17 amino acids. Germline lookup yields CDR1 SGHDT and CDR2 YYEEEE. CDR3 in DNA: TGTGCCAGCAGCTTGTCTAGCGGGGGGAGTTCCTACAATGAGCTGTTCTTC. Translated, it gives CASSLSSGGSSYNELFF.

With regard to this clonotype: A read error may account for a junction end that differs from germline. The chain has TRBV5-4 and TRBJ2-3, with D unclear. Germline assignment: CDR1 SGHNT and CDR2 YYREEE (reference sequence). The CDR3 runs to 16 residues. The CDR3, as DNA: TGTGCTAGCAGCTTGGCTTTAACGGGTAGCACAGATACGCAGTACTTT. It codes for CASSLALTGSTDTQYF.

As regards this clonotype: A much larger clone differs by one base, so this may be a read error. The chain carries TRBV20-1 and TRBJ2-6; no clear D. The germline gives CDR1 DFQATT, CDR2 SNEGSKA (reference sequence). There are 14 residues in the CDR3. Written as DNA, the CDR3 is TGCATTGCGCCCCCAGGCTCTGGGGCCAACGTCCTGACTTTC. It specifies CIAPPGSGANVLTF.